Listed here is a single T cell receptor beta chain. Its antigen has not been determined. There are no base qualities to consult, and no much larger clone falls within one base. The data originate from a study of T cell responses to AZD1222 COVID-19 vaccine (dated by TCRdb to the early 2020s). Regarding the research as a whole: AZD1222 recipients whose second dose came at about 4 weeks and those whose second dose came at about 12 weeks were combined into one group, since spike-specific TCR depth and breadth did not differ between the two schedules. A total of under 250 trial participants underwent TCR sequencing, of whom roughly 210 had received two doses of AZD1222 and 26 had received two doses of the MenACWY control vaccine. Trial participants were enrolled by age into subgroups of 18-55, 56-69 and 70-plus years, and around 140, 26 and 57 TCR-sequenced participants, respectively, were included in these subgroups. Findings and caveats that apply to the study as a whole: After two AZD1222 doses, both the breadth and the depth of spike-specific TCRs were significantly higher than at day 0 and than in MenACWY recipients. The vaccine-associated CD4 TCRs covered the entire spike protein, and the dominant responses fell in regions 160-218 and 743-854. Epitopes outside the regions mutated in the B.1.351 and B.1.1.7 variants were reportedly recognized by nearly half of the unique spike-specific TCRs. Participants were mostly white British, with more females than males. The authors suggested clonal diversity may have been underestimated. The 56-69-year group was small, and its depth increase did not reach significance, likely because of low power. Conclusions about previously exposed vaccinees are limited, since just a handful of AZD1222 recipients were seropositive for SARS-CoV-2 at baseline. Because no day 14 peak-response samples were available, the repertoires could be characterized only after the peak T cell response.

This sample's time point label indicates: baseline before first vaccination. Vaccinee samples were obtained from the UK trials COV001 and COV002, which included a single-blind randomized controlled phase 2/3 trial of AZD1222 (ChAdOx1 nCoV-19) in healthy adults. Trial participant PBMC samples were collected at day 0 and day 28 after the second dose for TCRbeta chain sequencing. The CDR3 regions of human TCRbeta chains were subjected to immunosequencing. As for how the authors treated the data: TCRs in the repertoires were matched against a reference library of SARS-CoV-2-specific TCRs that had been generated with the MIRA antigen-specificity platform. Breadth was defined as the fraction of unique TCRs that were SARS-CoV-2-associated. Depth was defined as the fraction of total T cells that were SARS-CoV-2-associated. Each spike-specific TCR was assigned to its reactive spike region and to a CD4 or CD8 class using the MIRA data. Log10-transformed breadth and depth values were compared by one-way ANOVA with Sidak's multiple comparisons tests. The table comes from immuneACCESS by way of TCRdb, which keeps in-frame sequences with V and J called. Part of the clones is missing from these tables; in studies checked, under half for an unresolved V gene and the rest for unknown reasons. V and J calls and clone size are those listed in that table; D and trimming were worked out from the DNA. The sample has under 200,000 clones on record, about nine tenths of them singletons. The ten largest clones represent roughly 1.6% of the sample.

This receptor was taken from an adult in good health. Sequenced here: peripheral blood, sampled on day 0 of AZD1222 vaccination.

The CDR3 region has the sequence CAWRTPEAFF. The base sequence is TGTGCCTGGAGGACACCTGAAGCTTTCTTT. The rearrangement combines TRBV30 with TRBJ1-1; confidence is insufficient to name the D gene. V sheds 3 bases and J sheds 6 bases, leaving 5 bases between their ends. Including cysteine and phenylalanine, the CDR3 has 10 amino acids. CDR3 DNA only is kept here, 30 bases in frame from base 1. From a lookup of the germline V gene (reference sequence), CDR1 and CDR2 are GTSNPN and SVGIG.